This T cell receptor beta chain came from a study of blood T cells in healthy people across ages. Points from the study as a whole: Naive and antigen-experienced cells could not be conclusively compared, given unsorted PBMCs. In older individuals, TCR beta diversity per million T cells was lower, falling roughly linearly with age.

PCR was performed a second time for about 7 to 11 cycles using a sample-barcoded 5' primer and a J-beta primer mix. TCRdb reanalysed the 5' RACE reads using MiXCR and keeps one entry per CDR3 protein. The sample has about 1.5 million distinct CDR3 sequences, 42% seen once. Comments on this clonotype: What it recognizes is unknown.

The sample comprised blood. This receptor was identified in a woman between 18 and 29 years old in good health.

The CDR3 sequence: CASNRPGTEAFF. The CDR3, as DNA: TGTGCCAGCAACCGACCGGGGACTGAAGCTTTCTTT. This chain connects TRBV7-9 to TRBJ1-1; D is ambiguous. V was cut by 7 bases and J by 5 bases, with 11 bases left in between. Germline loops: CDR1 SEHNR, CDR2 FQNEAQ (reference sequence). The CDR3 loop spans 12 amino acids.